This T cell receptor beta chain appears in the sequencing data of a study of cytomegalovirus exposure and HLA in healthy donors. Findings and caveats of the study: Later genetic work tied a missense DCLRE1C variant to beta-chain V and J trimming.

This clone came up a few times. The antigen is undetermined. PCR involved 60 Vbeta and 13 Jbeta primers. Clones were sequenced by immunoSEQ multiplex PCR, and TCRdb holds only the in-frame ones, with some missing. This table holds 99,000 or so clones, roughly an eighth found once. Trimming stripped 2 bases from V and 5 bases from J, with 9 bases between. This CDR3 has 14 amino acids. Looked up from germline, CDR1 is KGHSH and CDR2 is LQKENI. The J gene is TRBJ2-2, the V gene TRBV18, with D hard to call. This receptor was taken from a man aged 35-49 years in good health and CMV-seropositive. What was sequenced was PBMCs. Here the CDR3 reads CASSPEARTGELFF. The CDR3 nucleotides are TGTGCCAGCTCACCAGAGGCGCGGACCGGGGAGCTGTTTTTT. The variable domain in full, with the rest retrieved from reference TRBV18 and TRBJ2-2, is NAGVMQNPRHLVRRRGQEARLRCSPMKGHSHVYWYRQLPEEGLKFMVYLQKENIIDESGMPKERFSAEFPKEGPSILRIQQVVRGDSAAYFCASSPEARTGELFFGEGSRLTVL.